This T cell receptor (beta chain) stems from a study of control samples from healthy donors and cancer patients. The assay was immunoSEQ multiplex PCR, and TCRdb's table has in-frame clones only and misses some. This sample carries 200,000 to 250,000 clones, just under 95% of them seen once, and the ten largest clones take about 1.6%. Germline CDR1 LNHDA, CDR2 SQIVND (reference sequence). V dropped 7 bases and J dropped 3 bases, with 14 bases sitting between them. The CDR3 spans 14 residues. The chain recombines TRBV19 with TRBJ2-3; no firm D call. The sequencing sample was made of blood. The TCR originated in a man aged 50 to 60 in good health. The CDR3: CASTAVGRTDTQYF. For the CDR3, the DNA is TGTGCCAGTACCGCTGTGGGCCGGACAGATACGCAGTATTTT.